Reported below is one TCR beta chain. Antigen: not known. Primers for the PCR totalled 60 Vbeta and 13 Jbeta. Sequencing used immunoSEQ multiplex PCR; TCRdb keeps in-frame clones, though not all of them. The sample consists of over 150,000 clones, about 80% of them appearing once. The sample belongs to a study of cytomegalovirus exposure and HLA in healthy donors. Broader study findings: With later analysis, a missense DCLRE1C variant became linked to TCR beta V- and J-gene trimming. Later analysis showed most CMV-associated TCR beta chains appearing HLA-restricted.

This receptor was identified in a woman between 45 and 65 years old in good health and CMV-seronegative. Sequenced material: PBMCs.

Here the CDR3 DNA reads TGTGCCAGCAGCTTAACAGGGTACCTCGAGCAGTACTTC. Translation: CASSLTGYLEQYF. This sequence joins TRBV7-2 and TRBJ2-7; a possible D gene is TRBD1 (6 bases). CDR1 SGHTA and CDR2 FQGNSA come from the germline V gene. V was pared by 2 bases and J by 6 bases, with 11 bases between. The CDR3 is made up of 13 amino acids.